The 18 T cell receptor beta chains in this list originate from one sample, sequenced in a study of Graves' ophthalmopathy and Graves' hyperthyroidism. CDR3 regions of TCR beta were amplified from RNA transcripts. HTBI-primed RT-PCR formed the first round, and a multiplex PCR formed the second. TCRdb redid the calling of the multiplex PCR reads with MiXCR, one entry per CDR3 protein. The table shows over a million distinct CDR3 sequences, with roughly two fifths occurring only once. The specimen was peripheral blood or thyroid tissue (not recorded which). Receptor source: an adult man with Graves' hyperthyroidism.

This clonotype has at least ten counts. V usage is TRBV27 and J usage is TRBJ1-6; a weak D match, TRBD1 (6 bases). CDR3 length: 14 amino acids. V lost 8 bases and J lost 8, with 16 bases in between. Looked up from germline, CDR1 is MNHEY and CDR2 is SMNVEV (reference sequence). The CDR3 DNA is TGTGCCAGCGGGATTGCAGGGGAGCATTCACCCCTCCACTTT. It encodes CASGIAGEHSPLHF.

This clonotype was recorded only once. V gene TRBV20-1 combines with J gene TRBJ2-7, with D perhaps matching TRBD2 (6 bases). The germline gives CDR1 DFQATT, CDR2 SNEGSKA (reference sequence). With 1 base removed from V and 5 bases from J, the gap between germline ends came to 21 bases. This CDR3 comprises 16 residues. Here the CDR3 reads CSARVGGGGVLHEQYF. The CDR3 DNA reads TGCAGTGCTAGAGTGGGGGGTGGGGGAGTGCTCCACGAGCAGTACTTC.

The chain links TRBV5-1 to TRBJ2-2; D is uncertain. The CDR3 covers 15 residues. Trimming cost V 2 bases and J 4 bases, with 12 bases left between them. Per germline, CDR1 SGHRS and CDR2 YFSETQ. The CDR3 sequence: CASSFRTEPTGELFF. The CDR3 DNA sequence: TGCGCCAGCAGCTTTCGGACCGAGCCCACCGGGGAGCTGTTTTTT.

This clonotype came up once. The rearrangement joins TRBV29-1 to TRBJ1-3; no firm D call. V was clipped by 4 bases and J by 0 bases, with 16 bases between them. Germline V gene sequence: CDR1 SQVTM, CDR2 ANQGSEA. The CDR3 totals 16 residues. DNA for the CDR3: TGCAGCGTTGTAGGAGCGGTTTCGAGCTCTGGAAACACCATATATTTT. As protein: CSVVGAVSSSGNTIYF. Using reference TRBV29-1 and TRBJ1-3 for the parts outside the CDR3, the full variable domain is SAVISQKPSRDICQRGTSLTIQCQVDSQVTMMFWYRQQPGQSLTLIATANQGSEATYESGFVIDKFPISRPNLTFSTLTVSNMSPEDSSIYLCSVVGAVSSSGNTIYFGEGSWLTVV.

This clonotype was picked up a small number of times. CDR3 region: CASSYGNNQPQHF. CDR3 coding DNA: TGTGCCAGCAGTTATGGGAACAATCAGCCCCAGCATTTT. The V call is TRBV6-2 or TRBV6-3, the J call TRBJ1-5; D gene unclear. This CDR3 contains 13 residues. Germline assignment: CDR1 MNHEY and CDR2 SVGEGT. V lost 3 bases to trimming and J lost 3 bases, with 6 bases between them.

This clonotype was counted only a few times. A much larger clone sits a single nucleotide away, making a read error possible. The chain carries TRBV11-2 and TRBJ1-2, with TRBD1 as a possible D gene (5 bases). This CDR3 contains 13 residues. The germline V gene encodes CDR1 SGHAT and CDR2 FQNNGV. Trimming pared 3 bases from V and 4 bases from J, leaving 9 bases between. This CDR3 reads CASSFGGIYGYTF. CDR3 coding DNA: TGTGCCAGCAGCTTTGGGGGGATCTATGGCTACACCTTC.

CDR3 region: CASSFPNRDRVPGELFF. The DNA for the CDR3 is TGTGCCAGCAGCTTCCCGAACCGGGACAGGGTTCCCGGGGAGCTGTTTTTT. The chain employs TRBV11-2 and TRBJ2-2; TRBD1 matches 9 bases. This CDR3 spans 17 amino acids. Trimming took 3 bases from V and 6 from J; bases not matched to a gene: 11. Looked up from germline, CDR1 is SGHAT and CDR2 is FQNNGV. The full variable domain, in which reference TRBV11-2 and TRBJ2-2 provide the parts outside the CDR3, is EAGVAQSPRYKIIEKRQSVAFWCNPISGHATLYWYQQILGQGPKLLIQFQNNGVVDDSQLPKDRFSAERLKGVDSTLKIQPAKLEDSAVYLCASSFPNRDRVPGELFFGEGSRLTVL.

The sample holds many counts of this clonotype. CDR3 region: CSVCGTDLVVQYF. CDR3 in DNA: TGCAGCGTGTGCGGGACCGATCTAGTTGTGCAGTACTTC. The V and J genes are TRBV29-1 and TRBJ2-7; tentatively, D is TRBD2 (6 bases). CDR1 SQVTM and CDR2 ANQGSEA come from the germline V gene. V lost 6 bases to trimming and J lost 9 bases, with 21 bases between them. This CDR3 is built from 13 residues.

This clonotype was seen just once. The chain links TRBV9 to TRBJ2-5; no clear D gene. Trimming stripped 5 bases from V and 2 bases from J, with 16 bases between. The CDR3 runs 15 residues. Germline lookup yields CDR1 SGDLS and CDR2 YYNGEE. CDR3 sequence: CASSSPSYSQETQYF. CDR3 sequence (DNA): TGTGCCAGCAGTTCCCCCTCATACTCTCAAGAGACCCAGTACTTC.

The chain recombines TRBV3-1 with TRBJ1-4; maybe TRBD1 (5 bases). CDR1 and CDR2 from the germline V gene are LGHDT and YNNKEL (reference sequence). This CDR3 is 16 amino acids long. Trimming cost V 1 base and J 8 bases, with 17 bases left between them. CDR3 in DNA: TGTGCCAGCAGCCAAGGGATTAACTCCCGGGGGGAAAAACTGTTTTTT. Translated, it gives CASSQGINSRGEKLFF.

In this sample, this clonotype turned up a few times. V usage is TRBV6-2 or TRBV6-3 and J usage is TRBJ1-1; D may be TRBD1 (5 bases). The CDR3 extends over 16 amino acids. The V and J ends lost 5 bases and 0 bases respectively, with 16 bases between them. Germline CDR1 reads MNHEY; CDR2 reads SVGEGT. The chain's CDR3 is CASSPWFGTVNTEAFF. CDR3 sequence (DNA): TGTGCCAGCAGTCCTTGGTTCGGGACGGTGAACACTGAAGCTTTCTTT.

V gene TRBV2 combines with J gene TRBJ1-5, with TRBD1 identical over 8 bases. Losses at the gene ends were 6 bases for V and 7 bases for J; bases not matched to a gene: 20. In germline, CDR1 is SNHLY, CDR2 FYNNEI. CDR3 length: 18 residues. The CDR3 region has the DNA TGTGCCAGCAGACGACAGGGGCGGGACAGCCACCGACAACAGCCCCAGCATTTT. Translated: CASRRQGRDSHRQQPQHF.

The table lists this clonotype with a count of one. The chain combines TRBV10-3 with TRBJ2-1, with TRBD1 matching over 9 bases. V was clipped by 7 bases and J by 8 bases; unmatched bases: 6. Per germline, CDR1 ENHRY and CDR2 SYGVKD. This CDR3 has 13 amino acids. The CDR3 DNA follows: TGTGCCATCAACCCGGGACAGGGTGATGAGCAGTTCTTC. It specifies CAINPGQGDEQFF.

Note on this clonotype: Given a much more abundant clone one base away, this may be a read error. J is TRBJ1-2 and V is TRBV20-1; D not resolved. The CDR3 totals 13 residues. Trimming cost V 7 bases and J 3 bases, with 15 bases left between them. CDR1 and CDR2 from the germline V gene are DFQATT and SNEGSKA (reference sequence). As DNA, the CDR3 is TGCAGTGTCACCACCCAGGTGGACTATGGCTACACCTTC. Residues: CSVTTQVDYGYTF.

In this sample, this clonotype turned up a few times. This sequence joins TRBV12-3 or TRBV12-4 and TRBJ2-2; 12 positions match TRBD1. The CDR3 is made up of 17 amino acids. With V trimmed by 6 bases and J by 6 bases, 11 bases remained unmatched. The CDR3 is CASRATPGQGASGELFF. The CDR3 nucleotides are TGTGCCAGCAGGGCAACACCGGGACAGGGGGCGTCCGGGGAGCTGTTTTTT.

The V and J genes are TRBV20-1 and TRBJ2-7; D gene uncertain. This CDR3 contains 14 residues. V lost 6 bases to trimming and J lost 3 bases, with 18 bases between them. Per germline, CDR1 DFQATT and CDR2 SNEGSKA (reference sequence). The CDR3, as DNA: TGCAGTGCGGGTTTAGTACCTAGTAACTACGAGCAGTACTTC. As protein: CSAGLVPSNYEQYF.

The chain couples TRBV25-1 to TRBJ1-3; D is perhaps TRBD1 (5 bases). The germline gives CDR1 MGHDK, CDR2 SYGVNS. This CDR3 comprises 12 residues. V shed 4 bases and J shed 7 bases, with 8 bases lying between them. The CDR3 sequence is CASSGGINTIYF. The CDR3 DNA sequence: TGTGCCAGCAGTGGGGGGATCAACACCATATATTTT.

To note about this clonotype: The germline gene is not matched at one end of the junction; a read error may be the cause. The chain uses TRBV6-5 and TRBJ2-5; unclear D gene. Germline CDR1 MNHEY, CDR2 SVGAGI. The CDR3 runs 16 residues. The CDR3 DNA follows: TGTGCCAGCAGTTCCCGACCACAGTTGTACCAAGAGACCCGGTACTTC. This codes for CASSSRPQLYQETRYF.